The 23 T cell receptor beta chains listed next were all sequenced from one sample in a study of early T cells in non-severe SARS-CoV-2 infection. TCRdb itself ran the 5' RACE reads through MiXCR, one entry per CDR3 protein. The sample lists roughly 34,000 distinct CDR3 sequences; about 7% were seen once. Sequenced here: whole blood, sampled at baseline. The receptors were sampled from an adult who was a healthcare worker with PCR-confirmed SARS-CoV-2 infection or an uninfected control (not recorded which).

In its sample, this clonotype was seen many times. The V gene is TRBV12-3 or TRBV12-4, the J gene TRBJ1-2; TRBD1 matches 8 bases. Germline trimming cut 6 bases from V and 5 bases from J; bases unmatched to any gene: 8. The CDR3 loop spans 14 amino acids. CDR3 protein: CASSLDRVGYGYTF. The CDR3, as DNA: TGTGCCAGCAGCCTGGACAGGGTCGGTTATGGCTACACCTTC.

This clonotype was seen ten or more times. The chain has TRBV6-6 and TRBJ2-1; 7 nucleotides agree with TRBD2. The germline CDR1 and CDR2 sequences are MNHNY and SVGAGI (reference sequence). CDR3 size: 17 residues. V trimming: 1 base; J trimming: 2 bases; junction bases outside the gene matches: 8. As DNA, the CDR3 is TGTGCCAGCAGTTACTATCCACTAGCGAACACCTACAATGAGCAGTTCTTC. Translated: CASSYYPLANTYNEQFF.

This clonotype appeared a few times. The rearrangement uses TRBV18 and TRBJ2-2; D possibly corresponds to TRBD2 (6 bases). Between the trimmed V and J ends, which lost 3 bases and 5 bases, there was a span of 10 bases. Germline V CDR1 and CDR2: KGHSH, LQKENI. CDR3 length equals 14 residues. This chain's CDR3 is CASSPAGRTGELFF. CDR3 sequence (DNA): TGTGCCAGCTCACCGGCGGGACGAACCGGGGAGCTGTTTTTT.

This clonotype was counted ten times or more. The CDR3: CASSLGSSSSPQHF. The CDR3 DNA follows: TGTGCCAGCAGTTTGGGTAGCTCATCGAGCCCCCAGCATTTT. The chain is built from TRBV27 and TRBJ1-5; D gene unclear. This CDR3 has 14 amino acids. Germline CDR1 MNHEY, CDR2 SMNVEV (reference sequence). V dropped 3 bases and J dropped 10 bases, with 16 bases sitting between them.

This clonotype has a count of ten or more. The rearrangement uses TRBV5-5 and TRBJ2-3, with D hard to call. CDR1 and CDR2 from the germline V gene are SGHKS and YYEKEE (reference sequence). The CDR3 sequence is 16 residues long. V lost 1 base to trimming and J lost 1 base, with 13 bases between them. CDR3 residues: CASSLFAAGGTDTQYF. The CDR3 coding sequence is TGTGCCAGCAGCTTGTTCGCGGCCGGAGGCACAGATACGCAGTATTTT.

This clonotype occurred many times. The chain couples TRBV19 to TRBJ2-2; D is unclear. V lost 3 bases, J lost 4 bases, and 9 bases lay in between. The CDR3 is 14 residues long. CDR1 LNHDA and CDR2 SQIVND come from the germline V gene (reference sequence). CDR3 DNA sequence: TGTGCCAGTAGTATGCCACCCGTCACCGGGGAGCTGTTTTTT. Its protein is CASSMPPVTGELFF.

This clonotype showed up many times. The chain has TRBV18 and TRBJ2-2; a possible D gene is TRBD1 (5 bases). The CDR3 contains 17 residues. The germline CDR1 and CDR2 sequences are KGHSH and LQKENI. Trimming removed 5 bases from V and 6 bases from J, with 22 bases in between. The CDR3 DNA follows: TGTGCCAGCTCAATTGCAGGGATGCAGAGTTCGGCCGGGGAGCTGTTTTTT. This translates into CASSIAGMQSSAGELFF.

CDR3 bases: TGTGCCAGCAGCCAAGATTTTTCTAGCAGATACGAGCAGTACTTC. This sequence encodes CASSQDFSSRYEQYF. The chain employs TRBV4-2 and TRBJ2-7, with D possibly matching TRBD2 (5 bases). This CDR3 contains 15 residues. V was pared by 0 bases and J by 4 bases, with 13 bases between. Per the germline V gene, CDR1 is LGHNA and CDR2 is YNFKEQ.

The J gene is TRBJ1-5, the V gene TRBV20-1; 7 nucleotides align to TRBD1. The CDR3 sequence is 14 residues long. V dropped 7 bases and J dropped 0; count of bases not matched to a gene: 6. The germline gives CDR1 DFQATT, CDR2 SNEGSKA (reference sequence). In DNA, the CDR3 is TGCAGTGTTCAGGGGGGATATAGCAATCAGCCCCAGCATTTT. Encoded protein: CSVQGGYSNQPQHF.

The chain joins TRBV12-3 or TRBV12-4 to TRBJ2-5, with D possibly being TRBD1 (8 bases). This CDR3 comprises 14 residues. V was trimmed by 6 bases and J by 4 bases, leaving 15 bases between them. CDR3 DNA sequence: TGTGCCAGCAGCGACAGGGGAGGGGGAGAGACCCAGTACTTC. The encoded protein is CASSDRGGGETQYF.

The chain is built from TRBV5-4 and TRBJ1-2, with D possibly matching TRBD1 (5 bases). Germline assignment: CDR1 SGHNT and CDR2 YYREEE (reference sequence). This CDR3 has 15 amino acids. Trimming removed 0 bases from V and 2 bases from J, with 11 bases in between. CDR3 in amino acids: CASSLEGIQNYGYTF. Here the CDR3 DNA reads TGTGCCAGCAGCTTGGAGGGGATTCAGAACTATGGCTACACCTTC.

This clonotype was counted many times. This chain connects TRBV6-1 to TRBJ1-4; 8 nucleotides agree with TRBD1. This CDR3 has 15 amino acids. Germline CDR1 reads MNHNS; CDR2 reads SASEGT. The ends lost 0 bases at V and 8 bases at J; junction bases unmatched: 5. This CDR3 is CASSEARTGLEKLFF. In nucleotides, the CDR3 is TGTGCCAGCAGTGAAGCTCGGACAGGGCTGGAAAAACTGTTTTTT.

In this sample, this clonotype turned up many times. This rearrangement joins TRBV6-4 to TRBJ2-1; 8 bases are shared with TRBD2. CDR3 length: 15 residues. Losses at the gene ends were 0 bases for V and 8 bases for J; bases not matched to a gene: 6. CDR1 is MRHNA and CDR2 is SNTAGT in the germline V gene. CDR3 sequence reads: CASSDSAGGTDEQFF. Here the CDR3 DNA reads TGTGCCAGCAGTGACTCTGCGGGAGGTACGGATGAGCAGTTCTTC.

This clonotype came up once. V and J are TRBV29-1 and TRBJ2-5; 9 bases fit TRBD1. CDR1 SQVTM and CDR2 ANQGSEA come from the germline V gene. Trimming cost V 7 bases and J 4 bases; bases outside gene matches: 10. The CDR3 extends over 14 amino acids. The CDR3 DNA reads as TGCAGCGCAAAGAAAATGGACAGGGGAGAGACCCAGTACTTC. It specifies CSAKKMDRGETQYF.

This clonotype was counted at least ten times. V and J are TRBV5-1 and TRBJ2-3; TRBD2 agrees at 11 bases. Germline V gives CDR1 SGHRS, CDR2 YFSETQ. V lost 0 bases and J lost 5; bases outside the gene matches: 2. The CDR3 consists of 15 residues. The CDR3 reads CASSLVGTSGDTQYF. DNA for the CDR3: TGCGCCAGCAGCTTGGTGGGGACTAGCGGAGATACGCAGTATTTT.

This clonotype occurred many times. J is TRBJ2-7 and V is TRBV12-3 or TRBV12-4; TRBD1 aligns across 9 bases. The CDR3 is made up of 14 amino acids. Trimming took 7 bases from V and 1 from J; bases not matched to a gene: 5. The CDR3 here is CASTKTGGSYEQYF. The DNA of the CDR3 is TGTGCCAGCACGAAGACAGGGGGGTCCTACGAGCAGTACTTC.

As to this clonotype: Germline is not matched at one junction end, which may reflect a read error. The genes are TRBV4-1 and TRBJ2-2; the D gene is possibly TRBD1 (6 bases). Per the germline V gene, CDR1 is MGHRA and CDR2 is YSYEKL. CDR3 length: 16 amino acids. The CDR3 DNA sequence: TGCGCCAGCAGCCATACTCCGCAGGGGAACAACGGGGAGCTGTTTTTT. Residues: CASSHTPQGNNGELFF.

This CDR3 is CASSFSESYNEQFF. DNA of the CDR3: TGTGCCAGCAGCTTCTCTGAATCTTACAATGAGCAGTTCTTC. The chain links TRBV7-2 to TRBJ2-1; D not certain. Trimming removed 3 bases from V and 4 bases from J, with 10 bases in between. The germline CDR1 and CDR2 sequences are SGHTA and FQGNSA. This CDR3 has 14 residues.

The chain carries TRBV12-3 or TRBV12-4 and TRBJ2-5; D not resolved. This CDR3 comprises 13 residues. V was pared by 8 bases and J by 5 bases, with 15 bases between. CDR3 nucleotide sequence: TGTGCCAGCGGCCTCAAGGCCGAGGAGACCCAGTACTTC. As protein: CASGLKAEETQYF.

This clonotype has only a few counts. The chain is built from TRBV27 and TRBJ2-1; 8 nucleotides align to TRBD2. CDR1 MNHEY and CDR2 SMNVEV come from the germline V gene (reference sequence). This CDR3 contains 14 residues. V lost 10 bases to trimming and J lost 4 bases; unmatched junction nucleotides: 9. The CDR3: CATKEASGYNEQFF. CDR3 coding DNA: TGTGCCACAAAAGAGGCTAGCGGGTACAATGAGCAGTTCTTC.

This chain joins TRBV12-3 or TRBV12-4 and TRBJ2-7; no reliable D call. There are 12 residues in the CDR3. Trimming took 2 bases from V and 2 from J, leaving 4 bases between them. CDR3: CASSLFPYEQYF. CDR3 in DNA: TGTGCCAGCAGTTTATTCCCCTACGAGCAGTACTTC.

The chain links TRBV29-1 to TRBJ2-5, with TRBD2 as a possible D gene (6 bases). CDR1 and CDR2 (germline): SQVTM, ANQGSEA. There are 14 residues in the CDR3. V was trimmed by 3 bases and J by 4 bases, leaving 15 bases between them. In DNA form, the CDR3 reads TGCAGCGTTGATAAAGGAGGGCCAGGAGAGACCCAGTACTTC. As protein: CSVDKGGPGETQYF. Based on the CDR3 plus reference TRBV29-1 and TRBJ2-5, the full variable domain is SAVISQKPSRDICQRGTSLTIQCQVDSQVTMMFWYRQQPGQSLTLIATANQGSEATYESGFVIDKFPISRPNLTFSTLTVSNMSPEDSSIYLCSVDKGGPGETQYFGPGTRLLVL.

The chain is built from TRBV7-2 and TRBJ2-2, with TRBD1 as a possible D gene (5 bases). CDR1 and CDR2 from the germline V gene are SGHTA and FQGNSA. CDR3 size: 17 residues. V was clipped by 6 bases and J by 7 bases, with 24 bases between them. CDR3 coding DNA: TGTGCCAGCAGTATTAGGGGCTCCCAACTCGGTGGCGGGGAGCTGTTTTTT. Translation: CASSIRGSQLGGGELFF. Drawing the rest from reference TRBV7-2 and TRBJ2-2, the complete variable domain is GAGVSQSPSNKVTEKGKDVELRCDPISGHTALYWYRQSLGQGLEFLIYFQGNSAPDKSGLPSDRFSAERTGGSVSTLTIQRTQQEDSAVYLCASSIRGSQLGGGELFFGEGSRLTVL.